This TCR beta chain emerged from a study of OX40 agonist ivuxolimab in advanced cancers. Study at large: An agonistic human IgG2 monoclonal antibody against OX40 (CD134) was given. Study outcomes and limitations: Researchers report that CD8+ T cells had, on average, more expanded clones than CD4+.

Data came from immunoSEQ multiplex PCR; TCRdb stores just in-frame clones and leaves some out. The sample lists 67,000 or so clones, 86% occurring once. For this clone: Its matching antigen is unknown.

There are 19 residues in the CDR3. The V end was cut by 6 bases, the J end by 6 bases, with 29 bases between. Germline CDR1 is WNHNN and CDR2 is SYGVQD (reference sequence). The input for sequencing was CD4+ or CD8+ T cells sorted from blood, taken in a trial of the OX40 agonist ivuxolimab. This receptor was identified in an adult with an advanced solid tumor such as melanoma, head and neck, liver or kidney cancer. This chain uses TRBV10-1 with TRBJ2-2, with D perhaps assigned TRBD1 or TRBD2 (5 bases each). CDR3 amino acids: CASSPEVRHRGPGAGELFF. CDR3 bases: TGCGCCAGCAGCCCCGAGGTGCGTCATCGGGGCCCTGGGGCCGGGGAGCTGTTTTTT.